Listed below are T cell receptor beta chains from one sample, sequenced in a study of spatial heterogeneity in lung cancer. Each CDR3 protein gets one entry after TCRdb re-called the 5' RACE reads with MiXCR. The sample carries approximately 6,300 distinct CDR3 sequences, 10% to 15% recorded once. This sample comprised normal lung tissue next to the tumor, obtained at surgery. These receptors were collected from a female donor with early-stage non-small cell lung cancer. The CDR3 runs from the conserved cysteine through the conserved F or W.

v_call: TRBV7-8; cdr3_length: 15; cdr3_aa: CASSLRTSAPYEQYF
v_call: TRBV15; cdr3_length: 14; cdr3_aa: CATGGFVGTDTQYF
v_call: TRBV28; cdr3_length: 14; cdr3_aa: CASSTLDRIRGYTF
v_call: TRBV24-1; cdr3_length: 12; cdr3_aa: CATRGFTGELFF
v_call: TRBV5-1; cdr3_length: 14; cdr3_aa: CASSPDSNTGELFF
v_call: TRBV4-3; cdr3_length: 17; cdr3_aa: CASSRRVLQGVVNEQFF
v_call: TRBV12-3/TRBV12-4; cdr3_length: 14; cdr3_aa: CASSFQLAGDEQFF
v_call: TRBV3-1; cdr3_length: 15; cdr3_aa: CASSQDAGGQETQYF
v_call: TRBV11-3; cdr3_length: 15; cdr3_aa: CASSSTGVNTGELFF
v_call: TRBV6-2/TRBV6-3; cdr3_length: 15; cdr3_aa: CASSLGDRANNEQFF
v_call: TRBV25-1; cdr3_length: 14; cdr3_aa: CASSETRAGETQYF
v_call: TRBV28; cdr3_length: 15; cdr3_aa: CATVPRRTLSNEQFF
v_call: TRBV5-1; cdr3_length: 14; cdr3_aa: CASSWDRGNTEAFF
v_call: TRBV4-3; cdr3_length: 15; cdr3_aa: CASSQDGLPGNTIYF
v_call: TRBV5-4; cdr3_length: 16; cdr3_aa: CASSQRTGGNTGELFF
v_call: TRBV7-9; cdr3_length: 14; cdr3_aa: CASRLKSVTGELFF
v_call: TRBV5-1; cdr3_length: 13; cdr3_aa: CASSLSPNTEAFF
v_call: TRBV28; cdr3_length: 14; cdr3_aa: CAAQAGHRTDTQYF
v_call: TRBV4-2; cdr3_length: 14; cdr3_aa: CASSLGQGPYEQYF
v_call: TRBV15; cdr3_length: 15; cdr3_aa: CATSPHSGGTDTQYF
v_call: TRBV20-1; cdr3_length: 15; cdr3_aa: CSARVRRDLSYEQYF
v_call: TRBV20-1; cdr3_length: 15; cdr3_aa: CSTLGRHGSYNEQFF
v_call: TRBV14; cdr3_length: 11; cdr3_aa: CASRGTGGAFF
v_call: TRBV9; cdr3_length: 15; cdr3_aa: CASSATAGRSQPQHF
v_call: TRBV4-1; cdr3_length: 14; cdr3_aa: CASSQDTVDYGYTF
v_call: TRBV7-9; cdr3_length: 13; cdr3_aa: CASSLPEGNTQYF
v_call: TRBV28; cdr3_length: 16; cdr3_aa: CASSLPVTANTGELFF
v_call: TRBV7-2; cdr3_length: 15; cdr3_aa: CASTPQGYGNQPQHF
v_call: TRBV30; cdr3_length: 16; cdr3_aa: CAWRGYLALHTDTQYF